This T cell receptor beta chain was documented in a study of PD-L1 blockade in urothelial cancer. The assay was immunoSEQ multiplex PCR, and TCRdb's table has in-frame clones only and misses some. Among under 50,000 clones listed, around four fifths were seen once. On this clone itself: Its target is not known.

Time point: pretreatment peripheral blood. V lost 0 bases to trimming and J lost 5 bases, with 8 bases between them. Germline V lookup: CDR1 MNHNS, CDR2 SASEGT. The CDR3 is 13 residues long. Study-level findings and limits: Durable-benefit patients had greater expansion of tumor-associated blood clones at 3 weeks.

The chain is built from TRBV6-1 and TRBJ2-7; no definite D call. The specimen comprised PBMCs, sampled around atezolizumab (anti-PD-L1) treatment. This receptor was identified in a middle-aged man with urothelial cancer. The CDR3 coding sequence is TGTGCCAGCAGTGAAGCTCGCCGGGACGAGCAGTACTTC. It translates to CASSEARRDEQYF.